This TCR beta chain was identified in a study of T cell responses to AZD1222 COVID-19 vaccine. Points from the study as a whole: Reportedly, nearly half of unique spike TCRs recognized epitopes outside B.1.351/B.1.1.7 mutations. Clonal diversity may have been underestimated in mostly white British donors. Repertoires were obtained solely post-peak T cell response.

Turning to this clone: Its antigen is still unknown.

Analysis merged second doses at about 4 or about 12 weeks. The CDR3 has 13 amino acids. Trimming took 6 bases from V and 6 from J, leaving 15 bases between them. CDR1 is GTSNPN, CDR2 SVGIG, per germline (reference sequence). Assay: immunoSEQ multiplex PCR; the TCRdb copy retains only in-frame clones and omits some. The top ten hold around 8.6% of the sample, which has 90,000 to 120,000 clones, around 93% seen once. The chain combines TRBV30 with TRBJ2-1; perhaps TRBD2 as D (6 bases). The sequences come from peripheral blood, collected 28 days after the second AZD1222 dose. The source of this sequence is an adult who received the AZD1222 COVID-19 vaccine. CDR3 nucleotides: TGTGCCTGTTTCCGGGGAGCGGGCAATGAGCAGTTCTTC. Its translation is CACFRGAGNEQFF.